Detailed here is one T cell receptor (beta chain). The record originates from a study of long-term antiretroviral therapy in people with HIV. This CDR3 region has 18 residues. Trimming left V 1 base short and J 0 bases short, with 14 bases between. The libraries were made with immunoSEQ v3.0 at survey level. Generated by immunoSEQ multiplex PCR, the TCRdb table keeps only in-frame clones and is missing some. The sample carries some 30,000 clones, 65% to 90% recorded once. V is TRBV5-3 and J is TRBJ1-6, with TRBD1 as a possible D gene (6 bases). TRBV5-3 is filed as an ORF, its function uncertain. This sequence originates from a man between 18 and 29 years old with HIV. The source material was unsorted PBMCs, sampled roughly 3.3 years after starting antiretroviral therapy. The CDR3 sequence: CARSLYNRGNSYNSPLHF. The CDR3 DNA sequence: TGTGCCAGAAGCTTGTATAATAGGGGGAACTCCTATAATTCACCCCTCCACTTT.